Listed below are T cell receptor beta chains from one sample, sequenced in a study of blood T cell repertoires in COVID-19. Here immunoSEQ multiplex PCR was the method, and the copy in TCRdb shows in-frame clones only, minus some. Of approximately 150,000 clones in the sample, approximately 84% were seen once. Sequencing was done on a sample of peripheral blood. Every receptor here comes from a human donor with acute or convalescent COVID-19. The donor label of this sample is uncertain. Both conserved end residues are part of each CDR3. Fields, in order: clone size, CDR3 length, V gene, J gene, D gene, CDR3 protein, CDR3 DNA. The D gene is left open where the match is weak. Only part of the rows carry a size: once, few, many, or a class if the clone is expanded.

.	14	TRBV7-9	TRBJ2-7	TRBD1	CASNLQGAAYEQYF	TGTGCCAGCAACCTCCAGGGGGCCGCCTACGAGCAGTACTTC
once	16	TRBV7-9	TRBJ1-2	TRBD1	CASSQSGDRLGYGYTF	TGTGCCAGCAGCCAATCAGGGGACAGGCTTGGGTATGGCTACACCTTC
.	16	TRBV27	TRBJ2-6	TRBD1	CASTDRGVRGANVLTF	TGTGCCAGCACGGACAGGGGAGTTAGAGGGGCCAACGTCCTGACTTTC
.	15	TRBV10-3	TRBJ1-2	.	CAISESGQGLTGYTF	TGTGCCATCAGTGAGTCGGGCCAGGGGTTAACTGGCTACACCTTC
.	14	TRBV29-1	TRBJ1-2	.	CSASLRGEVDGYTF	TGCAGCGCGAGCCTCAGGGGTGAGGTGGATGGCTACACCTTC
.	12	TRBV29-1	TRBJ2-3	TRBD2	CSAETSGRRHYF	TGCAGCGCCGAAACTAGCGGGAGACGGCACTATTTT
few	12	TRBV2	TRBJ2-1	.	CASSGATSKQFF	TGTGCCAGCAGTGGGGCCACTAGCAAGCAGTTCTTC
.	15	TRBV6-5	TRBJ2-3	.	CASSFGTQLTDTQYF	TGTGCCAGCAGTTTCGGGACTCAACTCACAGATACGCAGTATTTT
once	15	TRBV7-6	TRBJ1-3	TRBD1	CASSLTGGPGNTIYF	TGTGCCAGCAGCCTCACAGGGGGTCCCGGAAACACCATATATTTT
.	19	TRBV6-2/TRBV6-3	TRBJ2-1	TRBD2	CASSYLGLAGDESYNEQFF	TGTGCCAGCAGTTACCTAGGACTAGCGGGAGATGAATCCTACAATGAGCAGTTCTTC
.	15	TRBV27	TRBJ2-7	TRBD1	CASSWGQSSSYEQYF	TGTGCCAGCAGTTGGGGACAGAGCAGCTCCTACGAGCAGTACTTC
few	19	TRBV11-2	TRBJ2-3	TRBD2	CASSSRVAGATSSTDTQYF	TGTGCCAGCAGCTCCCGAGTAGCGGGGGCAACTTCTAGCACAGATACGCAGTATTTT
.	17	TRBV7-2	TRBJ1-5	TRBD1	CASSLNRPGGLYQPQHF	TGTGCCAGCAGCTTGAATCGACCAGGGGGTCTTTATCAGCCCCAGCATTTT
.	10	TRBV30	TRBJ1-1	.	CAWGRGEAFF	TGTGCCTGGGGTCGCGGTGAAGCTTTCTTT
few	17	TRBV7-2	TRBJ1-2	TRBD1	CASSLGQGGRVDYGYTF	TGTGCCAGCAGCTTAGGCCAGGGGGGTAGAGTGGATTATGGCTACACCTTC
.	13	TRBV9	TRBJ1-1	.	CASSVAVNTEAFF	TGTGCCAGCAGCGTTGCAGTGAACACTGAAGCTTTCTTT
few	15	TRBV28	TRBJ1-5	.	CASSFRGLGNQPQHF	TGTGCCAGCAGTTTTAGGGGCTTAGGCAATCAGCCCCAGCATTTT
.	14	TRBV28	TRBJ1-2	.	CASSLAGRQDGYTF	TGTGCCAGCAGTTTGGCAGGCCGTCAGGATGGCTACACCTTC
.	12	TRBV28	TRBJ1-4	.	CATQGTNEKLFF	TGTGCCACACAGGGAACTAATGAAAAACTGTTTTTT
.	13	TRBV30	TRBJ2-5	TRBD2	CAWSGGAGETQYF	TGTGCCTGGAGCGGGGGGGCCGGAGAGACCCAGTACTTC
once	15	TRBV7-3	TRBJ2-5	TRBD2	CASSLTSGYQETQYF	TGTGCCAGCAGCTTGACTAGCGGGTACCAAGAGACCCAGTACTTC
.	20	TRBV10-3	TRBJ2-4	TRBD2	CAISPNPSSGTAGAKNIQYF	TGTGCCATCAGTCCCAACCCCTCTAGCGGGACAGCTGGTGCCAAAAACATTCAGTACTTC
.	14	TRBV30	TRBJ1-2	.	CAWSVIGLSDGYTF	TGTGCCTGGAGTGTAATCGGTCTCAGCGATGGTTACACCTTC
.	16	TRBV4-3	TRBJ1-4	.	CASSQDAAGTPEKLFF	TGCGCCAGCAGCCAAGATGCGGCGGGCACGCCAGAAAAACTGTTTTTT
.	15	TRBV10-3	TRBJ1-1	TRBD1	CAISPGTGKDTEAFF	TGTGCCATCAGTCCCGGGACAGGGAAGGACACTGAAGCTTTCTTT
.	14	TRBV10-3	TRBJ1-2	.	CAISGGPDRNGYTF	TGTGCCATCAGTGGGGGGCCGGATAGGAATGGCTACACCTTC
few	14	TRBV19	TRBJ1-4	TRBD1	CASAPGTGGEKLFF	TGTGCCAGTGCCCCCGGGACAGGGGGCGAAAAACTGTTTTTT
.	11	TRBV6-1	TRBJ1-1	.	CASSESVEAFF	TGTGCCAGCAGTGAATCGGTTGAAGCTTTCTTT
.	12	TRBV12-5	TRBJ2-3	.	CASGFRTDTQYF	TGTGCCTCGGGGTTTCGGACAGATACGCAGTATTTT
.	14	TRBV10-3	TRBJ1-1	TRBD1	CAISDTGGLTEAFF	TGTGCCATCAGTGACACAGGGGGCCTCACTGAAGCTTTCTTT
.	17	TRBV9	TRBJ2-5	TRBD2	CASSLSLAGGLQETQYF	TGTGCCAGCAGCCTGAGTCTAGCGGGAGGACTCCAAGAGACCCAGTACTTC
.	14	TRBV5-6	TRBJ1-6	TRBD1	CASSQDRGNSPLHF	TGTGCCAGCAGCCAAGACAGGGGTAATTCACCCCTCCACTTT